This T cell receptor (beta chain) was identified during a study of blood T cell repertoires in COVID-19 (dated by TCRdb to the early 2020s). About the study as a whole: Samples from collaborators originated in the United States, Italy and Spain and spanned both the acute and convalescent phases of COVID-19. Samples were obtained from the ongoing ImmuneRACE study (first 160 participants) and from some 1,300 subjects provided by 6 global collaborators. HLA class I and class II types, where available, came from metadata supplied by the sample provider rather than from assay-based typing. Nearly every sample came with metadata listing a de-identified subject ID, COVID-19 status, age in years and sex. The repertoires were released in a freely available public database intended as a resource for research on the immune response to SARS-CoV-2. Subjects who had been exposed to COVID-19, were actively infected with it, or had recovered from it provided the deeply sampled blood TCRbeta repertoires that made up the dataset. The material from the prospective study consisted of cDNA or gDNA derived from T cells, B-cell-depleted T cells, or PBMCs.

V sheds 4 bases and J sheds 3 bases, leaving 13 bases between their ends. Via the germline V gene, CDR1 is MGHDK and CDR2 SYGVNS. The CDR3 runs 14 amino acids, cysteine and phenylalanine included. CDR3 DNA is the only sequence kept; it has 42 bases, read in frame from the first base. TCRbeta CDR3 regions were amplified from genomic DNA using the immunoSEQ Assay, a bias-controlled multiplex PCR. In the authors' own workflow: The number of nucleated cells in each sample was estimated by amplification of reference gene primers within the assay. Sequence reads were collapsed and filtered to measure the absolute abundance of every unique TCRbeta CDR3 rearrangement. For each sample, productive Simpson clonality was calculated as the square root of Simpson's diversity index over productive rearrangements. TCRdb obtained this table from immuneACCESS and retained in-frame rearrangements with V and J assigned. These tables miss some clones; where compared with another copy, unresolved V genes account for less than half of the shortfall, and the remainder is unexplained. Clone size and V and J calls were adopted from that table, with D and trimming inferred from the DNA. Across this sample there are 390,000 or so clones, with almost 90% seen only once. In total, the top ten clones hold 5% to 8.5% of the sample.

The collaborating institutions used their own protocols to collect whole blood in K2EDTA tubes. For TCRbeta analysis, collaborators shipped samples in one of three forms: frozen whole blood, isolated PBMCs, or DNA extracted from either of those sample types. As for this clone: Its antigen is not yet known. No clone much larger than this one lies a single base away; base qualities are absent.

Paper-wide results and their limitations: The amount of clinical and demographic metadata varied by source and participant and was provided uncurated.

This chain joins TRBV25-1 to TRBJ2-7; the D segment could be TRBD2, given 7 matching bases. Sequences were obtained from peripheral blood. This clonotype was sampled from a man between 18 and 35 years old with active or convalescent COVID-19. CDR3 sequence: CASSGGGHSYEQYF. Read as DNA, the sequence is TGTGCCAGCAGTGGGGGGGGACATAGCTACGAGCAGTACTTC.